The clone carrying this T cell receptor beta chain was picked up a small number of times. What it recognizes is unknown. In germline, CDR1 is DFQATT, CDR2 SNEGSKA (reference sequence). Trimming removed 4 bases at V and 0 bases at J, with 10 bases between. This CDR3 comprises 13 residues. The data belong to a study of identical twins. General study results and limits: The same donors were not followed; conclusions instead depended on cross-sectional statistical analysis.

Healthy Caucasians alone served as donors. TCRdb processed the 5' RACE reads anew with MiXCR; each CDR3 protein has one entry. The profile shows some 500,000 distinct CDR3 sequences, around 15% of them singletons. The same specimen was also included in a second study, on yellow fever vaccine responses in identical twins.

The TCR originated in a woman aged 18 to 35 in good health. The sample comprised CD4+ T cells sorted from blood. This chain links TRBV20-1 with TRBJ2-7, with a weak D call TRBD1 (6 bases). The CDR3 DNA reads TGCAGTGCTATCGGACAGAGCTCCTACGAGCAGTACTTC. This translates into CSAIGQSSYEQYF.